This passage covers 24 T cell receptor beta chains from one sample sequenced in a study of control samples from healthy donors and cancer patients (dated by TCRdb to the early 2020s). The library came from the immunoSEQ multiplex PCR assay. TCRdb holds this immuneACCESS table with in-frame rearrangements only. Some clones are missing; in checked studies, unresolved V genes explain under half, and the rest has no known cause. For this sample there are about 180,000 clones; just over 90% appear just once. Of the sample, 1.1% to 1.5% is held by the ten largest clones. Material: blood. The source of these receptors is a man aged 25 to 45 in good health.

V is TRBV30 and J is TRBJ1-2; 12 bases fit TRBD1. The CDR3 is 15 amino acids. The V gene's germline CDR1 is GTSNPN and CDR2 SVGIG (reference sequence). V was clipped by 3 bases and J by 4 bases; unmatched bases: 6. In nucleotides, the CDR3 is TGTGCCTGGAGCTTCGGGACAGGGGGCTCCTATGGCTACACCTTC. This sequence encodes CAWSFGTGGSYGYTF.

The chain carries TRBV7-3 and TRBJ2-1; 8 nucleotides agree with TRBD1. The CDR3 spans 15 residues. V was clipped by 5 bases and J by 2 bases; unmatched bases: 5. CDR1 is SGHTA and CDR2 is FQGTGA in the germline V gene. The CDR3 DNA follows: TGTGCCAGCAGCCTCGACAGGGGTCCCTACAATGAGCAGTTCTTC. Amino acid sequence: CASSLDRGPYNEQFF.

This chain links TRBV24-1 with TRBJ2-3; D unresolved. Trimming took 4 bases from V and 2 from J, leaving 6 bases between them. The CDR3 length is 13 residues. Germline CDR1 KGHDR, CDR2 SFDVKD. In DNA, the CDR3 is TGTGCCACCAGTGAGTCAAACACAGATACGCAGTATTTT. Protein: CATSESNTDTQYF.

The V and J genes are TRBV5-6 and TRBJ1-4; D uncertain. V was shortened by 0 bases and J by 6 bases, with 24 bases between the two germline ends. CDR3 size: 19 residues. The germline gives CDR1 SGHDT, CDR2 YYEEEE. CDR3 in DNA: TGTGCCAGCAGCTTGGGTGGCCCTTTCCCGCCTGGCCTGGATGAAAAACTGTTTTTT. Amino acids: CASSLGGPFPPGLDEKLFF.

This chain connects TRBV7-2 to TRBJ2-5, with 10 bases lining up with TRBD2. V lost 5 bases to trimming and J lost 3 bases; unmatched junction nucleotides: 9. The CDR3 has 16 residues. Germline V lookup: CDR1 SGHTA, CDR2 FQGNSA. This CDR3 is CASSPKASGGKETQYF. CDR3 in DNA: TGTGCCAGCAGCCCGAAAGCTAGCGGGGGAAAAGAGACCCAGTACTTC.

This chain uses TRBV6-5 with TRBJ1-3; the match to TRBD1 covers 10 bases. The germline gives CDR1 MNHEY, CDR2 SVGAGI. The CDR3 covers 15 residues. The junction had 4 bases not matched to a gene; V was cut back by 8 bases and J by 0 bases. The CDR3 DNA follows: TGTGCCAGCCGGACAGGGGGATTCTCTGGAAACACCATATATTTT. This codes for CASRTGGFSGNTIYF.

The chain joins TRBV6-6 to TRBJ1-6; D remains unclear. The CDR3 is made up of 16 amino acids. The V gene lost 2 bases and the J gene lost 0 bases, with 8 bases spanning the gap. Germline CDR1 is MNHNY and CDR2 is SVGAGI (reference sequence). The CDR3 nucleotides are TGTGCCAGCAGTTACCGGGAGTACTCCTATAATTCACCCCTCCACTTT. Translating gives CASSYREYSYNSPLHF.

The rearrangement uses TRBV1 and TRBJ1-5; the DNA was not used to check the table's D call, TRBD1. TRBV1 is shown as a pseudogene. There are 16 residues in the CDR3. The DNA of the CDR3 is TGCACCAGCATCCTATTATTCAGGGGTAGCAATCAGCCCCAGCATTTT. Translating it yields CTSILLFRGSNQPQHF.

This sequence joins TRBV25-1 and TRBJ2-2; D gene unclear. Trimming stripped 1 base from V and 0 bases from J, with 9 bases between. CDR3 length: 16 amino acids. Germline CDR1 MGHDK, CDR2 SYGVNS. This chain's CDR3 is CASSEWRRTNTGELFF. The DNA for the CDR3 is TGTGCCAGCAGTGAATGGCGGCGGACGAACACCGGGGAGCTGTTTTTT.

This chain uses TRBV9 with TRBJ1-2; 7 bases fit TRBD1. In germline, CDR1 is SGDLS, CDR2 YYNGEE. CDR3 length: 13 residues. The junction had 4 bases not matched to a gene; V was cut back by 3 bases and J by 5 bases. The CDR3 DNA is TGTGCCAGCAGCGGAGAGGGACAGTATGGCTACACCTTC. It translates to CASSGEGQYGYTF. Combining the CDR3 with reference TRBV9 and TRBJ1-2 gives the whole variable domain DSGVTQTPKHLITATGQRVTLRCSPRSGDLSVYWYQQSLDQGLQFLIQYYNGEERAKGNILERFSAQQFPDLHSELNLSSLELGDSALYFCASSGEGQYGYTFGSGTRLTVV.

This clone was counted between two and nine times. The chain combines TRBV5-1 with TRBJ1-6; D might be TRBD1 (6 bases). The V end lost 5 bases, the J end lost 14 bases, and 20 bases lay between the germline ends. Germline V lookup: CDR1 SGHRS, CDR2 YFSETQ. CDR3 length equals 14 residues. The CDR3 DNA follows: TGCGCCAGCAGACCCGGACAGAGTACGGCGACCCTCCACTTT. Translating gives CASRPGQSTATLHF.

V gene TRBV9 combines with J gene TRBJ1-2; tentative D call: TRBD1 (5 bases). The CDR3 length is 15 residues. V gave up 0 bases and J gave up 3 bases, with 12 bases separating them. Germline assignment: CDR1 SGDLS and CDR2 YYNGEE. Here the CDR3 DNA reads TGTGCCAGCAGCGTAGATAGAGGGGTCGACTATGGCTACACCTTC. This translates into CASSVDRGVDYGYTF.

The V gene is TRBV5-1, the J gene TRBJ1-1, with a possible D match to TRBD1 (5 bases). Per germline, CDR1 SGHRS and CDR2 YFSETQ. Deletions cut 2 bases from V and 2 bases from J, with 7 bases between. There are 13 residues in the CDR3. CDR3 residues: CASSFRDNTEAFF. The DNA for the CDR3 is TGCGCCAGCAGCTTTCGGGACAACACTGAAGCTTTCTTT.

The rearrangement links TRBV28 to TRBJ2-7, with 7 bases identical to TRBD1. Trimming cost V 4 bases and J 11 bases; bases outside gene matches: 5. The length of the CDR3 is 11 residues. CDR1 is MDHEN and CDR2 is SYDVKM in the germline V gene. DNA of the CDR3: TGTGCCAGCAGTTCCCTGACAGGGAAGTACTTC. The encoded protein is CASSSLTGKYF.

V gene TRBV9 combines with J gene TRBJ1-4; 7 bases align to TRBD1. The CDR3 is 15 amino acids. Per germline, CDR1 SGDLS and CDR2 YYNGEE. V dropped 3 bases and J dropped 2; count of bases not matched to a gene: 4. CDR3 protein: CASSATGVTNEKLFF. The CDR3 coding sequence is TGTGCCAGCAGCGCTACAGGGGTGACTAATGAAAAACTGTTTTTT.

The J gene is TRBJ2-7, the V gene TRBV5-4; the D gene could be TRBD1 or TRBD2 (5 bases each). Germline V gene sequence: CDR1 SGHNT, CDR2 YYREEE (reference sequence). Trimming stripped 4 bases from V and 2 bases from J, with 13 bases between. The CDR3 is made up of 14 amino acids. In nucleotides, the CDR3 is TGTGCCAGCAGCCCCCGGGACCATCCCTACGAGCAGTACTTC. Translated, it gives CASSPRDHPYEQYF.

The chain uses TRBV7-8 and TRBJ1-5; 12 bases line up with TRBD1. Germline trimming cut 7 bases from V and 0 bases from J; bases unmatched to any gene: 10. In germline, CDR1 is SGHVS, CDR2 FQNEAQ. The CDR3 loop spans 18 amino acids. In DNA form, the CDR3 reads TGTGCCAGCACAATATCCCGGGACAGGGGGCGTAGCAATCAGCCCCAGCATTTT. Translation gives CASTISRDRGRSNQPQHF.

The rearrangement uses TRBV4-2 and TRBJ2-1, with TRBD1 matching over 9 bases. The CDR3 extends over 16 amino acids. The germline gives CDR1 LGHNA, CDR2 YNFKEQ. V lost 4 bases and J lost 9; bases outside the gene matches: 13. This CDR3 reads CASSLRRDRVGGEQFF. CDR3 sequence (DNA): TGTGCCAGCAGCCTTAGGCGGGACAGGGTGGGTGGTGAGCAGTTCTTC.

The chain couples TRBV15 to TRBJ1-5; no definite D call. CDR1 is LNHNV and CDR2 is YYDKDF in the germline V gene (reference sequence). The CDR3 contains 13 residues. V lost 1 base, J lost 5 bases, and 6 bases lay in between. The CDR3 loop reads CATSRAGDQPQHF. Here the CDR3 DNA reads TGTGCCACCAGCAGAGCTGGGGATCAGCCCCAGCATTTT.

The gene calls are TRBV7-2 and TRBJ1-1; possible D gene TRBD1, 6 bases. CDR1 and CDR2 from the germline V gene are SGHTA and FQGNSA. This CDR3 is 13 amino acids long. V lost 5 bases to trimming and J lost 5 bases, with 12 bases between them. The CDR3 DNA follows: TGTGCCAGCAGCGTAAACAGGGTTACTGAAGCTTTCTTT. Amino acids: CASSVNRVTEAFF.

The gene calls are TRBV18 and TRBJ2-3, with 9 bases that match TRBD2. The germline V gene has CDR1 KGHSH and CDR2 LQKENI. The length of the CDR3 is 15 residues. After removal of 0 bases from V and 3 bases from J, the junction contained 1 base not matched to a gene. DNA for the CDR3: TGTGCCAGCTCACCACCCCTAGCGGGGACAGATACGCAGTATTTT. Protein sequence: CASSPPLAGTDTQYF. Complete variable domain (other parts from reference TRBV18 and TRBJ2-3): NAGVMQNPRHLVRRRGQEARLRCSPMKGHSHVYWYRQLPEEGLKFMVYLQKENIIDESGMPKERFSAEFPKEGPSILRIQQVVRGDSAAYFCASSPPLAGTDTQYFGPGTRLTVL.

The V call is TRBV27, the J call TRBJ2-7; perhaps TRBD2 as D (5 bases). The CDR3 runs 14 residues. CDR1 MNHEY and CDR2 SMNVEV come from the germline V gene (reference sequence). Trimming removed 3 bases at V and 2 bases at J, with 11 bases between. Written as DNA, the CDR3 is TGTGCCAGCAGTTTCGGGGTTGAGGCCTACGAGCAGTACTTC. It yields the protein CASSFGVEAYEQYF.

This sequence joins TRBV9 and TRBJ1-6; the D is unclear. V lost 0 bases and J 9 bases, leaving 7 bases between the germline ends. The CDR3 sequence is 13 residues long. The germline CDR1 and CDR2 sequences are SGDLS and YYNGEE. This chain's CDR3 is CASSVEMTSPLHF. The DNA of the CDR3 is TGTGCCAGCAGCGTAGAAATGACTTCACCCCTCCACTTT.

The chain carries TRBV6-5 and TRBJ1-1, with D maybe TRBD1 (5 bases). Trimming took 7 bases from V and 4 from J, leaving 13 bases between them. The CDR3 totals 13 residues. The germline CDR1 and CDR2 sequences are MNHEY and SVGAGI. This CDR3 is CASTTNGGTEAFF. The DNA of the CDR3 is TGTGCCAGCACTACAAATGGGGGCACTGAAGCTTTCTTT.